Below, 2 T cell receptor beta chains from the same sample are listed, as sequenced in a study of PD-L1 blockade in urothelial cancer. The assay was immunoSEQ multiplex PCR, and TCRdb's table has in-frame clones only and misses some. The table shows some 40,000 clones, with 91% occurring only once. Time point defined: peripheral blood 6 weeks after treatment start. The sample in question was PBMCs, obtained around atezolizumab (anti-PD-L1) treatment. The receptors come from a man between 65 and 80 years old with urothelial cancer.

This CDR3 is CASREYRDHGYTF. CDR3 in DNA: TGTGCCAGCAGGGAATACAGGGATCACGGCTACACCTTC. The V and J genes are TRBV6-1 and TRBJ1-2; D is perhaps TRBD1 (6 bases). The V gene lost 6 bases and the J gene lost 8 bases, with 16 bases spanning the gap. CDR1 MNHNS and CDR2 SASEGT come from the germline V gene. CDR3 length: 13 amino acids.

J is TRBJ2-1 and V is TRBV19; 7 nucleotides agree with TRBD2. Germline CDR1 and CDR2: LNHDA and SQIVND (reference sequence). V trimming: 5 bases; J trimming: 0 bases; junction bases outside the gene matches: 13. The CDR3 is 18 residues long. The CDR3: CASSPHVGRGSSYNEQFF. CDR3 DNA: TGTGCCAGTAGTCCCCATGTGGGGAGGGGAAGCTCCTACAATGAGCAGTTCTTC.